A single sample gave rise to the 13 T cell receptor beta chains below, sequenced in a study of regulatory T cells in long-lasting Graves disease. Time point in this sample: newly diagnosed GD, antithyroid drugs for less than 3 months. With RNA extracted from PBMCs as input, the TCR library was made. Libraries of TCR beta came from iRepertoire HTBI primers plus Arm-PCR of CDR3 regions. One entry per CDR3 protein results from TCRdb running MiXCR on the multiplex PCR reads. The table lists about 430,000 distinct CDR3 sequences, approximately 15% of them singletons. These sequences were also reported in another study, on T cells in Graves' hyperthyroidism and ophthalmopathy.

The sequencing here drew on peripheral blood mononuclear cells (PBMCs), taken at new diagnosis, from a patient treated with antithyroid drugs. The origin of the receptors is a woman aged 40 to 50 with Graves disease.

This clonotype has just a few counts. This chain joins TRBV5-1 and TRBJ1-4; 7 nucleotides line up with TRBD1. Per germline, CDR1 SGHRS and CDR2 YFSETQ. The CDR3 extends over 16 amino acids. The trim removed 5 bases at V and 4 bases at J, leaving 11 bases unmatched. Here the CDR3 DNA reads TGCGCCAGCAGGCACCGGACAGGAGAATTTAATGAAAAACTGTTTTTT. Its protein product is CASRHRTGEFNEKLFF.

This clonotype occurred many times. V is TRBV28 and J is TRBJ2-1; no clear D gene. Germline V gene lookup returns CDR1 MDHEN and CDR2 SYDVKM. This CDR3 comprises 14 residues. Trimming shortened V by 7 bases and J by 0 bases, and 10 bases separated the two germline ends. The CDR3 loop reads CASNVLDSYNEQFF. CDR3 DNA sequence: TGTGCCAGCAACGTTCTCGACTCCTACAATGAGCAGTTCTTC.

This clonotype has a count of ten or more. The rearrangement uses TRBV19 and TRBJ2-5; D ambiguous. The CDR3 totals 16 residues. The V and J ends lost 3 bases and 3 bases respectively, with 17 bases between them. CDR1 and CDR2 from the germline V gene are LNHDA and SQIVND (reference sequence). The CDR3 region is CASSIPRGVGEETQYF. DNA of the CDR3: TGTGCCAGTAGTATTCCGCGCGGCGTTGGGGAAGAGACCCAGTACTTC.

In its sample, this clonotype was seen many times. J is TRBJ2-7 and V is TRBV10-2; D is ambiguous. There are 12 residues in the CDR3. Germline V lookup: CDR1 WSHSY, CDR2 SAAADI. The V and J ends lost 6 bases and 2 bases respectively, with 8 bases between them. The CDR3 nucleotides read TGCGCCAGCAGGAAGGAGACCTACGAGCAGTACTTC. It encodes CASRKETYEQYF.

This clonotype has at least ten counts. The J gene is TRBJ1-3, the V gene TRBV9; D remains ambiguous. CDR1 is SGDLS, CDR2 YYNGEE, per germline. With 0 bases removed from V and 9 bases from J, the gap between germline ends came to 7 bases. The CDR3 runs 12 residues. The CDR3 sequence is CASSVDVGTIYF. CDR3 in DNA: TGTGCCAGCAGCGTAGACGTGGGCACCATATATTTT.

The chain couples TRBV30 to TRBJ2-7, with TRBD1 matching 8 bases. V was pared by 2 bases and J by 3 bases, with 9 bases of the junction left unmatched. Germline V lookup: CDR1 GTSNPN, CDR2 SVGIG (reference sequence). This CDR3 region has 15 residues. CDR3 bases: TGTGCCTGGAGTCCCACAGGGGGGAGACTCTACGAGCAGTACTTC. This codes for CAWSPTGGRLYEQYF. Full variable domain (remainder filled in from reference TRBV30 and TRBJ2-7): SQTIHQWPATLVQPVGSPLSLECTVEGTSNPNLYWYRQAAGRGLQLLFYSVGIGQISSEVPQNLSASRPQDRQFILSSKKLLLSDSGFYLCAWSPTGGRLYEQYFGPGTRLTVT.

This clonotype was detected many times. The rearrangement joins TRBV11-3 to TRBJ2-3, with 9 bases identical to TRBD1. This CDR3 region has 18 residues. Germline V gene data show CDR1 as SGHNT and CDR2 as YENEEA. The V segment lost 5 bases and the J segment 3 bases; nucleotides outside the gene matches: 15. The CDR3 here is CASSTYLQDRGRTDTQYF. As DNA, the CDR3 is TGTGCCAGCAGCACGTATCTCCAGGACAGGGGTCGGACAGATACGCAGTATTTT.

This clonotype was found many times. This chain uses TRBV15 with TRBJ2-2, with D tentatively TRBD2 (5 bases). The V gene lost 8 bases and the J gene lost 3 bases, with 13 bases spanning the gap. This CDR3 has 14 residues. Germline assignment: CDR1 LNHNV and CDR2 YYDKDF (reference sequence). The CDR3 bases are TGTGCCACCTCCGAGGGCTCCGACACCGGGGAGCTGTTTTTT. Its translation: CATSEGSDTGELFF.

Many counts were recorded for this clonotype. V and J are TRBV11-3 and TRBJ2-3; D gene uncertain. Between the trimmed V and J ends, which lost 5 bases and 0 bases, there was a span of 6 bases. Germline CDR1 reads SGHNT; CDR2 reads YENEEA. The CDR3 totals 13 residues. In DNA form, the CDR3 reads TGTGCCAGCAGCCATGGCAGCACAGATACGCAGTATTTT. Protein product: CASSHGSTDTQYF. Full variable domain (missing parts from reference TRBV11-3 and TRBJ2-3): EAGVVQSPRYKIIEKKQPVAFWCNPISGHNTLYWYLQNLGQGPELLIRYENEEAVDDSQLPKDRFSAERLKGVDSTLKIQPAELGDSAVYLCASSHGSTDTQYFGPGTRLTVL.

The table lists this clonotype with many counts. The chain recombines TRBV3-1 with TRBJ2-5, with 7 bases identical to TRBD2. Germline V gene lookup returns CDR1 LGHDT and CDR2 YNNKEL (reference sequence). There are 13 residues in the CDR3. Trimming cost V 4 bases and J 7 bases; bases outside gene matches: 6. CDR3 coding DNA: TGTGCCAGCAGCCCCCCCGGGACTACGACCCAGTACTTC. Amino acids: CASSPPGTTTQYF.

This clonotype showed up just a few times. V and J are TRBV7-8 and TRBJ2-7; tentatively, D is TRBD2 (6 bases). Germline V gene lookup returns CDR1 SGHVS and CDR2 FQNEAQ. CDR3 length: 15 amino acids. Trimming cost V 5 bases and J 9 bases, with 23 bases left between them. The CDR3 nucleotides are TGTGCCAGCAGCCGCCGGGAGCCAGGCGCCGCGACGCAGTACTTC. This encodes CASSRREPGAATQYF. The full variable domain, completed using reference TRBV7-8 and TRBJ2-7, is GAGVSQSPRYKVAKRGQDVALRCDPISGHVSLFWYQQALGQGPEFLTYFQNEAQLDKSGLPSDRFFAERPEGSVSTLKIQRTQQEDSAVYLCASSRREPGAATQYFGPGTRLTVT.

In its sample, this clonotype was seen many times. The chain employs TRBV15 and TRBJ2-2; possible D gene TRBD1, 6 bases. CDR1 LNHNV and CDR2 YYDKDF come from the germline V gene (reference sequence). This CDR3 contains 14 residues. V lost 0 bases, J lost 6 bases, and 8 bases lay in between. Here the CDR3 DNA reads TGTGCCACCAGCAGAGATTCAGGGGCCGGGGAGCTGTTTTTT. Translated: CATSRDSGAGELFF. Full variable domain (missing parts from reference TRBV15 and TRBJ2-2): DAMVIQNPRYQVTQFGKPVTLSCSQTLNHNVMYWYQQKSSQAPKLLFHYYDKDFNNEADTPDNFQSRRPNTSFCFLDIRSPGLGDTAMYLCATSRDSGAGELFFGEGSRLTVL.

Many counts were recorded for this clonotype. Here the CDR3 DNA reads TGTGCCAGCGGGGCCACCTACGAGCAGTACTTC. Translating gives CASGATYEQYF. The chain links TRBV12-3 or TRBV12-4 to TRBJ2-7; tentative D call: TRBD1 (5 bases). The V end was cut by 8 bases, the J end by 2 bases, with 7 bases between. The CDR3 contains 11 residues.